The next 8 T cell receptor beta chains were all read from a single sample in a study of shared clonotypes between healthy human individuals. The protocol was immunoSEQ multiplex PCR, while the TCRdb copy is restricted to in-frame clones and leaves out a portion. The repertoire holds 400,000 to 600,000 clones, around 75% seen once, with less than 15% in the top ten. The sample was PBMCs. The receptors originated from a middle-aged woman in good health. Some clones in this sample may be carry-over from other donors' samples.

This clone was seen once. This may be a read error, as it is one base from a much larger clone. The CDR3 region is CATTRSSDTQYF. CDR3 bases: TGTGCCACCACCAGGTCCTCAGATACGCAGTATTTT. This chain connects TRBV7-9 to TRBJ2-3; D ambiguous. The germline CDR1 and CDR2 sequences are SEHNR and FQNEAQ (reference sequence). V was pared by 10 bases and J by 4 bases, with 12 bases between. This CDR3 comprises 12 residues. Full variable domain (remainder filled in from reference TRBV7-9 and TRBJ2-3): DTGVSQNPRHKITKRGQNVTFRCDPISEHNRLYWYRQTLGQGPEFLTYFQNEAQLEKSRLLSDRFSAERPKGSFSTLEIQRTEQGDSAMYLCATTRSSDTQYFGPGTRLTVL.

The V and J genes are TRBV7-2 and TRBJ1-2; a possible D gene is TRBD1 (5 bases). Germline V gene data show CDR1 as SGHTA and CDR2 as FQGNSA. This CDR3 has 13 amino acids. V was shortened by 4 bases and J by 2 bases, with 8 bases between the two germline ends. The CDR3 nucleotides read TGTGCCAGCAGCTCAGGGTCGAACTATGGCTACACCTTC. Translating gives CASSSGSNYGYTF.

The chain is built from TRBV4-1 and TRBJ1-5; D uncertain. V was shortened by 1 base and J by 4 bases, with 11 bases between the two germline ends. Germline V gene sequence: CDR1 MGHRA, CDR2 YSYEKL. The CDR3 has 15 amino acids. The CDR3 here is CASSQAAVLNQPQHF. In nucleotides, the CDR3 is TGCGCCAGCAGCCAAGCGGCCGTCCTAAATCAGCCCCAGCATTTT.

The chain links TRBV15 to TRBJ2-2, with D uncertain. V lost 1 base to trimming and J lost 3 bases, with 6 bases between them. This CDR3 spans 14 amino acids. The germline CDR1 and CDR2 sequences are LNHNV and YYDKDF (reference sequence). CDR3 sequence (DNA): TGTGCCACCAGCAGAGTGGGCCACACCGGGGAGCTGTTTTTT. Translating gives CATSRVGHTGELFF. Using reference TRBV15 and TRBJ2-2 for the parts outside the CDR3, the full variable domain is DAMVIQNPRYQVTQFGKPVTLSCSQTLNHNVMYWYQQKSSQAPKLLFHYYDKDFNNEADTPDNFQSRRPNTSFCFLDIRSPGLGDTAMYLCATSRVGHTGELFFGEGSRLTVL.

In regard to this clone: It is likely a read error, because the conserved phenylalanine at the end of the CDR3 is missing. Because the CDR3's place on the DNA is in doubt, the DNA is left out and the CDR3 is given as listed by TCRdb. This chain links TRBV10-3 with TRBJ1-1; the table's D call TRBD1 went unverified against the DNA. Ends included, the CDR3 has 14 residues. CDR1 is ENHRY, CDR2 SYGVKD, per germline. This chain's CDR3 is CAISERQGITEALV.

V usage is TRBV9 and J usage is TRBJ2-7; 8 bases match TRBD1. Germline V gene lookup returns CDR1 SGDLS and CDR2 YYNGEE. V trimming: 2 bases; J trimming: 2 bases; junction bases outside the gene matches: 3. The CDR3 is 14 amino acids. The CDR3: CASSVRGQAYEQYF. The CDR3 DNA sequence: TGTGCCAGCAGCGTGCGGGGACAGGCCTACGAGCAGTACTTC.

The V call is TRBV5-8, the J call TRBJ2-2, with 14 bases lining up with TRBD2. The CDR3 consists of 17 residues. The germline CDR1 and CDR2 sequences are SGHTS and YDEGEE. Trimming took 4 bases from V and 6 from J; bases not matched to a gene: 8. For the CDR3, the DNA is TGTGCCAGCAGCCCGGGACTAGCGGGAGTCTTGGCCGGGGAGCTGTTTTTT. The encoded protein is CASSPGLAGVLAGELFF.

This clone was detected once. The chain is built from TRBV15 and TRBJ1-2, with D tentatively TRBD1 (6 bases). The CDR3 contains 14 residues. Germline lookup yields CDR1 LNHNV and CDR2 YYDKDF (reference sequence). Between the trimmed V and J ends, which lost 0 bases and 4 bases, there was a span of 9 bases. The CDR3 region is CATSRDPDSYGYTF. The CDR3 DNA reads as TGTGCCACCAGCAGAGATCCGGACAGCTATGGCTACACCTTC.